One and the same sample provided the 28 T cell receptor beta chains below, sequenced in a study of blood T cell repertoires in COVID-19. The protocol was immunoSEQ multiplex PCR, while the TCRdb copy is restricted to in-frame clones and leaves out a portion. Of about 180,000 clones in the sample, about 79% were seen once. Sequencing was performed on PBMCs or T cells enriched from blood (not recorded which). Receptor source: a man between 50 and 59 years old who had recovered from COVID-19.

This chain links TRBV5-4 with TRBJ2-2; 12 positions match TRBD2. From germline, CDR1 is SGHNT and CDR2 YYREEE (reference sequence). V shed 4 bases, J shed 4 bases, and the junction held 5 bases outside the gene matches. The CDR3 has 16 residues. The CDR3 reads CASSTLAGGPTGELFF. CDR3 coding DNA: TGTGCCAGCAGCACCCTAGCGGGGGGGCCCACCGGGGAGCTGTTTTTT.

The chain recombines TRBV5-1 with TRBJ2-1; 14 bases are shared with TRBD2. The CDR3 sequence is 15 residues long. Germline loops: CDR1 SGHRS, CDR2 YFSETQ. Trimming took 2 bases from V and 7 from J; bases not matched to a gene: 2. The CDR3: CASSLRTSGGNEQFF. CDR3 DNA: TGCGCCAGCAGCTTAAGGACTAGCGGGGGGAATGAGCAGTTCTTC.

The rearrangement links TRBV9 to TRBJ2-7, with 8 bases fitting TRBD2. The CDR3 sequence is 16 residues long. CDR1 and CDR2 (germline): SGDLS, YYNGEE. After removal of 3 bases from V and 4 bases from J, the junction contained 12 bases not matched to a gene. The CDR3 protein is CASSESGGRGPYEQYF. CDR3 bases: TGTGCCAGCAGCGAATCGGGGGGGCGGGGCCCTTACGAGCAGTACTTC.

V and J are TRBV3-1 (or the pseudogene TRBV3-2) and TRBJ2-2; D might be TRBD1 (5 bases). The CDR3 length is 18 residues. From germline, CDR1 is LGHDT and CDR2 YNNKEL (reference sequence). The V end lost 4 bases, the J end lost 5 bases, and 23 bases lay between the germline ends. CDR3 sequence reads: CASSLMDTSNKATGELFF. CDR3 coding DNA: TGTGCCAGCAGCCTCATGGACACTTCAAACAAGGCGACCGGGGAGCTGTTTTTT.

This clone has only one observation. The chain recombines TRBV29-1 with TRBJ1-1; weak D call: TRBD1 (5 bases). Per the germline V gene, CDR1 is SQVTM and CDR2 is ANQGSEA. CDR3 length: 12 amino acids. Trimming took 3 bases from V and 2 from J, leaving 7 bases between them. In nucleotides, the CDR3 is TGCAGCGTTGACGGGGGAAACACTGAAGCTTTCTTT. This translates into CSVDGGNTEAFF.

The chain recombines TRBV10-3 with TRBJ2-1, with 7 bases identical to TRBD2. The CDR3 loop spans 16 amino acids. V was clipped by 4 bases and J by 1 base; unmatched bases: 7. CDR1 and CDR2 (germline): ENHRY, SYGVKD. The CDR3 here is CAISGASGESYNEQFF. CDR3 in DNA: TGTGCCATCAGTGGGGCTAGCGGTGAATCCTACAATGAGCAGTTCTTC.

The chain is built from TRBV5-1 and TRBJ1-4, with TRBD1 identical over 8 bases. V shed 4 bases, J shed 8 bases, and the junction held 13 bases outside the gene matches. The CDR3 consists of 16 residues. Germline assignment: CDR1 SGHRS and CDR2 YFSETQ. CDR3 coding DNA: TGCGCCAGCAGCCCGTCGACAGGGGTTGGTGGGGAAAAACTGTTTTTT. It codes for CASSPSTGVGGEKLFF.

The chain carries TRBV5-4 and TRBJ1-6; no firm D call. The germline V gene has CDR1 SGHNT and CDR2 YYREEE (reference sequence). The CDR3 sequence is 17 residues long. Trimming removed 4 bases from V and 0 bases from J, with 14 bases in between. CDR3 sequence reads: CASSVSGGGSYNSPLHF. CDR3 nucleotide sequence: TGTGCCAGCAGCGTTTCAGGTGGAGGCTCCTATAATTCACCCCTCCACTTT.

The chain joins TRBV5-1 to TRBJ1-2, with a weak D call TRBD1 (5 bases). Trimming stripped 0 bases from V and 6 bases from J, with 6 bases between. CDR3 length: 12 amino acids. Looked up from germline, CDR1 is SGHRS and CDR2 is YFSETQ. CDR3 loop: CASSLGTNGYTF. For the CDR3, the DNA is TGCGCCAGCAGCTTGGGGACAAATGGCTACACCTTC.

This chain joins TRBV29-1 and TRBJ1-2; D gene unclear. CDR1 is SQVTM, CDR2 ANQGSEA, per germline. The CDR3 covers 13 residues. V lost 1 base, J lost 2 bases, and 8 bases lay in between. The CDR3 loop reads CSVEADGNYGYTF. The CDR3 DNA follows: TGCAGCGTTGAAGCCGACGGGAACTATGGCTACACCTTC.

This chain links TRBV19 with TRBJ1-4; D perhaps matches TRBD1 (5 bases). The CDR3 loop spans 15 amino acids. V dropped 8 bases and J dropped 1 base, with 14 bases sitting between them. Per the germline V gene, CDR1 is LNHDA and CDR2 is SQIVND (reference sequence). The CDR3 bases are TGTGCCAGTGCCCCCGGGACTGGAACTAATGAAAAACTGTTTTTT. This sequence encodes CASAPGTGTNEKLFF.

The CDR3 protein is CAGGQGLREQFF. Here the CDR3 DNA reads TGTGCCGGAGGACAGGGCCTTAGGGAGCAGTTCTTC. The rearrangement uses TRBV6-5 and TRBJ2-1; 8 bases fit TRBD1. In germline, CDR1 is MNHEY, CDR2 SVGAGI. The CDR3 spans 12 residues. V was pared by 11 bases and J by 10 bases, with 10 bases of the junction left unmatched.

The chain has TRBV5-1 and TRBJ1-1; maybe TRBD1 (6 bases). The length of the CDR3 is 16 residues. V lost 5 bases and J 2 bases, leaving 19 bases between the germline ends. CDR1 and CDR2 from the germline V gene are SGHRS and YFSETQ. CDR3 loop: CASSSGQMGVNTEAFF. The DNA of the CDR3 is TGCGCCAGCAGTAGTGGACAGATGGGGGTCAACACTGAAGCTTTCTTT.

The chain couples TRBV14 to TRBJ2-1; TRBD1 matches at 7 bases. This CDR3 region has 15 residues. V lost 0 bases, J lost 7 bases, and 6 bases stayed unmatched. Germline CDR1 reads SGHDN; CDR2 reads FVKESK. This CDR3 reads CASSQDSGTVNEQFF. The CDR3 region has the DNA TGTGCCAGCAGCCAAGATTCCGGGACAGTTAATGAGCAGTTCTTC.

The V call is TRBV6-5, the J call TRBJ2-5; weak D call: TRBD2 (6 bases). Trimming removed 6 bases from V and 7 bases from J, with 18 bases in between. The CDR3 runs 14 residues. CDR1 is MNHEY, CDR2 SVGAGI, per germline. The DNA for the CDR3 is TGTGCCAGCAGCCGGGGGAACAGCGAGGGGACCCAGTACTTC. Amino acids: CASSRGNSEGTQYF.

The chain is built from TRBV28 and TRBJ1-3; D is uncertain. Deletions cut 6 bases from V and 4 bases from J, with 10 bases between. The germline CDR1 and CDR2 sequences are MDHEN and SYDVKM. The CDR3 runs 13 residues. The CDR3 bases are TGTGCCAGCAGCCAAGTACAGGGAAACACCATATATTTT. Residues: CASSQVQGNTIYF.

This clone was seen a handful of times. This chain uses TRBV5-4 with TRBJ1-1; a weak D match, TRBD1 (6 bases). Germline-derived CDR1 and CDR2 are SGHNT and YYREEE (reference sequence). This CDR3 comprises 16 residues. V was pared by 4 bases and J by 7 bases, with 23 bases between. The CDR3 DNA follows: TGTGCCAGCAGCACGGGTGTAGGGGGTCTACCCGGTGAAGCTTTCTTT. It codes for CASSTGVGGLPGEAFF.

This chain links TRBV9 with TRBJ2-7, with 11 positions matching TRBD2. The ends lost 4 bases at V and 4 bases at J; junction bases unmatched: 7. The CDR3 sequence is 15 residues long. Germline V gene data show CDR1 as SGDLS and CDR2 as YYNGEE. The CDR3 spells CASSPHSGGVYEQYF. In DNA form, the CDR3 reads TGTGCCAGCAGCCCCCATAGCGGGGGGGTATACGAGCAGTACTTC.

J is TRBJ2-7 and V is TRBV9; 9 nucleotides agree with TRBD2. The length of the CDR3 is 15 residues. V was pared by 0 bases and J by 4 bases, with 5 bases of the junction left unmatched. Germline lookup yields CDR1 SGDLS and CDR2 YYNGEE. For the CDR3, the DNA is TGTGCCAGCAGCGTAGTAGCTAGCGGGGCGTACGAGCAGTACTTC. It is translated as CASSVVASGAYEQYF.

V is TRBV2 and J is TRBJ1-6; TRBD1 agrees at 8 bases. This CDR3 comprises 15 residues. Germline CDR1 is SNHLY and CDR2 is FYNNEI. With 1 base clipped from V and 10 bases from J, the junction kept 6 bases outside the gene matches. The DNA for the CDR3 is TGTGCCAGCAGTGAAGAGCAGGGGGCGAGGTCACCCCTCCACTTT. This gives the protein CASSEEQGARSPLHF.

The gene calls are TRBV10-3 and TRBJ1-6; weak D call: TRBD1 (5 bases). In germline, CDR1 is ENHRY, CDR2 SYGVKD. The CDR3 extends over 13 amino acids. Trimming cost V 8 bases and J 8 bases, with 13 bases left between them. CDR3 sequence (DNA): TGTGCCATCCACCAGGACACGGATTCACCCCTCCACTTT. Its protein is CAIHQDTDSPLHF.

This chain connects TRBV5-4 to TRBJ2-5, with 8 bases lining up with TRBD2. The CDR3 has 14 amino acids. J lost 5 bases, V lost 2 bases, and 5 bases had no gene match. Germline lookup yields CDR1 SGHNT and CDR2 YYREEE (reference sequence). The CDR3 coding sequence is TGTGCCAGCAGCTTACGGGGGGGGCAGGAGACCCAGTACTTC. Residues: CASSLRGGQETQYF.

The genes are TRBV4-1 and TRBJ1-6; no firm D call. V lost 0 bases to trimming and J lost 0 bases, with 15 bases between them. The germline V gene encodes CDR1 MGHRA and CDR2 YSYEKL. The CDR3 is made up of 19 amino acids. The CDR3 nucleotides are TGCGCCAGCAGCCAAGAGGGAGGCCGGGGAGGCTCCTATAATTCACCCCTCCACTTT. Translation: CASSQEGGRGGSYNSPLHF.

The chain recombines TRBV28 with TRBJ1-6; tentative D call: TRBD1 (5 bases). The CDR3 sequence is 14 residues long. The germline CDR1 and CDR2 sequences are MDHEN and SYDVKM. V was shortened by 5 bases and J by 10 bases, with 15 bases between the two germline ends. CDR3 residues: CASSLPLGHSPLHF. Here the CDR3 DNA reads TGTGCCAGCAGTCTCCCCCTGGGGCACTCACCCCTCCACTTT.

The chain uses TRBV30 and TRBJ1-5, with D possibly matching TRBD1 (5 bases). V gave up 0 bases and J gave up 4 bases, with 13 bases separating them. The CDR3 is 15 residues long. CDR1 is GTSNPN and CDR2 is SVGIG in the germline V gene (reference sequence). CDR3: CAWSVGQGWNQPQHF. The CDR3 bases are TGTGCCTGGAGTGTTGGTCAGGGTTGGAATCAGCCCCAGCATTTT. The full variable domain, rest sourced from reference TRBV30 and TRBJ1-5, is SQTIHQWPATLVQPVGSPLSLECTVEGTSNPNLYWYRQAAGRGLQLLFYSVGIGQISSEVPQNLSASRPQDRQFILSSKKLLLSDSGFYLCAWSVGQGWNQPQHFGDGTRLSIL.

This chain connects TRBV7-8 to TRBJ1-5; 7 nucleotides align to TRBD1. The CDR3 runs 17 residues. Germline values: CDR1 SGHVS, CDR2 FQNEAQ. With V trimmed by 1 base and J by 6 bases, 12 bases remained unmatched. Here the CDR3 reads CASSLVPIGTAPQPQHF. CDR3 in DNA: TGTGCCAGCAGCTTAGTACCTATTGGGACAGCTCCTCAGCCCCAGCATTTT.

The gene calls are TRBV9 and TRBJ2-1; 13 bases agree with TRBD2. Per the germline V gene, CDR1 is SGDLS and CDR2 is YYNGEE. This CDR3 spans 16 amino acids. Unmatched junction bases numbered 10, after V lost 4 bases and J lost 9 bases. DNA of the CDR3: TGTGCCAGCAGCACATCCGGGACTAGCGGGGTTGGTGAGCAGTTCTTC. Translating it yields CASSTSGTSGVGEQFF. Supplemented by reference TRBV9 and TRBJ2-1, the full variable domain reads DSGVTQTPKHLITATGQRVTLRCSPRSGDLSVYWYQQSLDQGLQFLIQYYNGEERAKGNILERFSAQQFPDLHSELNLSSLELGDSALYFCASSTSGTSGVGEQFFGPGTRLTVL.

The chain uses TRBV4-1 and TRBJ1-6; tentatively, D is TRBD1 (5 bases). Germline V gene data show CDR1 as MGHRA and CDR2 as YSYEKL. The CDR3 loop spans 16 amino acids. The V end was cut by 6 bases, the J end by 6 bases, with 18 bases between. The CDR3 region is CASSPPRDTTNSPLHF. DNA for the CDR3: TGCGCCAGCAGTCCCCCCAGGGATACTACTAATTCACCCCTCCACTTT.